This T cell receptor (beta chain) came from a study of blood T cell repertoires in COVID-19. Per germline, CDR1 MDHEN and CDR2 SYDVKM. Trimming cost V 3 bases and J 2 bases, with 13 bases left between them. This CDR3 has 15 residues. Measured with immunoSEQ multiplex PCR; TCRdb has only the in-frame clones, and not every one. The sample carries 150,000 to 200,000 clones, approximately 85% recorded once. The sequencing sample was made of peripheral blood. The chain recombines TRBV28 with TRBJ1-2, with a possible D match to TRBD1 (6 bases). The clonotype comes from a man aged 55 to 70 with active or convalescent COVID-19. The chain's CDR3 is CASSFPPGHNYGYTF. In DNA form, the CDR3 reads TGTGCCAGCAGTTTCCCCCCGGGACACAACTATGGCTACACCTTC.